This entry lists 23 T cell receptor beta chains sequenced from one sample in a study of cytomegalovirus exposure and HLA in healthy donors. A multiplex PCR was run with 60 Vbeta primers and 13 Jbeta primers. TCRdb's table, derived via immunoSEQ multiplex PCR, lists solely in-frame clones and lacks some. The sample includes 150,000 to 200,000 clones, around 75% of them seen just once. The material sequenced was PBMCs. These receptors came from a woman between 25 and 40 years old in good health and CMV-seropositive.

This rearrangement joins TRBV10-3 to TRBJ1-5, with D perhaps matching TRBD1 (5 bases). Germline V gives CDR1 ENHRY, CDR2 SYGVKD. Trimming left V 0 bases short and J 3 bases short, with 6 bases between. The CDR3 has 14 residues. The CDR3 spells CAISESDINQPQHF. CDR3 DNA: TGTGCCATCAGTGAGTCGGACATCAATCAGCCCCAGCATTTT.

The chain has TRBV5-6 and TRBJ1-5, with D perhaps TRBD1 (6 bases). Trimming pared 3 bases from V and 2 bases from J, leaving 12 bases between. Looked up from germline, CDR1 is SGHDT and CDR2 is YYEEEE. The CDR3 covers 15 residues. CDR3 amino acids: CASSSQGLGNQPQHF. As DNA, the CDR3 is TGTGCCAGCAGCTCACAGGGTTTGGGCAATCAGCCCCAGCATTTT.

This clone was seen more than once but under ten times. The chain employs TRBV6-5 and TRBJ2-4; D gene uncertain. V was shortened by 7 bases and J by 11 bases, with 6 bases between the two germline ends. The V gene's germline CDR1 is MNHEY and CDR2 SVGAGI. This CDR3 spans 9 amino acids. The CDR3 sequence: CASTRFQYF. The CDR3 DNA reads TGTGCCAGCACGAGGTTTCAGTACTTC.

This clone was seen a few times. This sequence joins TRBV7-6 and TRBJ2-5; 15 nucleotides align to TRBD2. Germline assignment: CDR1 SGHVS and CDR2 FNYEAQ. V trimming: 2 bases; J trimming: 4 bases; junction bases outside the gene matches: 11. The CDR3 is 19 amino acids. The CDR3 region has the DNA TGTGCCAGCAGCTTACCAAGAGGACTAGCGGGGGGGCGCGGAGAGACCCAGTACTTC. Translated: CASSLPRGLAGGRGETQYF.

There are a few counts of this clone. This chain uses TRBV28 with TRBJ1-1, with a possible D match to TRBD1 (5 bases). Germline-derived CDR1 and CDR2 are MDHEN and SYDVKM. Trimming took off 4 bases at V and 5 bases at J, with 17 bases between the two ends. There are 15 residues in the CDR3. This CDR3 reads CASSWGQGGSTEAFF. For the CDR3, the DNA is TGTGCCAGCAGTTGGGGCCAGGGAGGTTCGACTGAAGCTTTCTTT.

V is TRBV4-3 and J is TRBJ1-2; 7 nucleotides line up with TRBD1. The CDR3 is 16 amino acids. Unmatched junction bases numbered 8, after V lost 1 base and J lost 3 bases. Germline lookup yields CDR1 LGHNA and CDR2 YSLEER. As DNA, the CDR3 is TGCGCCAGCAGCCAAGCTGAGGGGGCGCAGTACTATGGCTACACCTTC. This sequence encodes CASSQAEGAQYYGYTF.

The chain employs TRBV19 and TRBJ1-5, with 9 bases aligning to TRBD1. The ends lost 3 bases at V and 7 bases at J; junction bases unmatched: 4. The CDR3 contains 14 residues. Looked up from germline, CDR1 is LNHDA and CDR2 is SQIVND (reference sequence). The DNA for the CDR3 is TGTGCCAGTAGTATCGGGACAGGGTACCAGCCCCAGCATTTT. Its translation is CASSIGTGYQPQHF.

The CDR3 DNA is TGTGCCAGTAGTATGGGCGGGAATAGCAATCAGCCCCAGCATTTT. This sequence encodes CASSMGGNSNQPQHF. This chain uses TRBV19 with TRBJ1-5; D is undetermined. The CDR3 is 15 amino acids. V dropped 3 bases and J dropped 0 bases, with 9 bases sitting between them. CDR1 is LNHDA, CDR2 SQIVND, per germline (reference sequence).

The chain couples TRBV18 to TRBJ1-4; no definite D call. V lost 2 bases to trimming and J lost 8 bases, with 18 bases between them. This CDR3 comprises 16 residues. The germline V gene has CDR1 KGHSH and CDR2 LQKENI. The CDR3 sequence is CASSPRAPQGGEKLFF. The DNA for the CDR3 is TGTGCCAGCTCACCAAGGGCCCCACAAGGAGGGGAAAAACTGTTTTTT.

This chain joins TRBV18 and TRBJ1-2; D uncertain. Trimming shortened V by 0 bases and J by 4 bases, and 15 bases separated the two germline ends. CDR3 length: 16 amino acids. CDR1 and CDR2 (germline): KGHSH, LQKENI. CDR3 DNA sequence: TGTGCCAGCTCACCACCGACGGACTATCCCCTCTATGGCTACACCTTC. Protein sequence: CASSPPTDYPLYGYTF.

V usage is TRBV7-9 and J usage is TRBJ2-5, with TRBD1 matching over 7 bases. Trimming removed 5 bases from V and 6 bases from J; junction bases left unmatched: 9. CDR1 SEHNR and CDR2 FQNEAQ come from the germline V gene (reference sequence). This CDR3 has 14 residues. The CDR3 bases are TGTGCCAGCAGCCTACAAACAGGGGAACAGACCCAGTACTTC. This codes for CASSLQTGEQTQYF. Drawing the rest from reference TRBV7-9 and TRBJ2-5, the complete variable domain is DTGVSQNPRHKITKRGQNVTFRCDPISEHNRLYWYRQTLGQGPEFLTYFQNEAQLEKSRLLSDRFSAERPKGSFSTLEIQRTEQGDSAMYLCASSLQTGEQTQYFGPGTRLLVL.

This chain uses TRBV15 with TRBJ1-5; no clear D. The CDR3 runs to 17 residues. V shed 5 bases and J shed 0 bases, with 17 bases lying between them. Germline CDR1 reads LNHNV; CDR2 reads YYDKDF (reference sequence). CDR3 amino acids: CATSYGGGRSSNQPQHF. The CDR3 DNA sequence: TGTGCCACCAGCTATGGAGGAGGTCGGAGTAGCAATCAGCCCCAGCATTTT.

This chain joins TRBV21-1 and TRBJ1-2. TRBV21-1 is a documented pseudogene. The CDR3 has 13 residues. Here the CDR3 DNA reads TGTGCCAGCATTCCGGGATCTTACTATGGCTACACCTTC. Its translation: CASIPGSYYGYTF.

The chain recombines TRBV4-1 with TRBJ1-5, with D unclear. The germline V gene encodes CDR1 MGHRA and CDR2 YSYEKL. The CDR3 has 15 residues. V lost 2 bases, J lost 5 bases, and 13 bases lay in between. The CDR3 spells CASSQLTEGYQPQHF. The DNA of the CDR3 is TGCGCCAGCAGCCAACTCACCGAGGGATATCAGCCCCAGCATTTT.

The CDR3, as DNA: TGTGCCAGCGAGGGAGAGGGGAACACCGGGGAGCTGTTTTTT. It translates to CASEGEGNTGELFF. This chain connects TRBV2 to TRBJ2-2; possibly TRBD2 for D (5 bases). With 8 bases removed from V and 1 base from J, the gap between germline ends came to 11 bases. CDR1 is SNHLY, CDR2 FYNNEI, per germline. The CDR3 is made up of 14 amino acids.

The rearrangement uses TRBV5-6 and TRBJ1-2; tentatively, D is TRBD1 (5 bases). Germline CDR1 SGHDT, CDR2 YYEEEE. V lost 2 bases and J 2 bases, leaving 7 bases between the germline ends. The CDR3 consists of 13 residues. The DNA for the CDR3 is TGTGCCAGCAGCTTCCGACAGAACTATGGCTACACCTTC. Its protein is CASSFRQNYGYTF.

By proportion, this clone is medium-sized (0.01 to 0.1%). The rearrangement links TRBV7-3 to TRBJ1-1, with 10 positions matching TRBD1. The CDR3 is 15 amino acids. Per germline, CDR1 SGHTA and CDR2 FQGTGA. The J segment lost 4 bases and the V segment lost 0 bases, leaving 2 bases of the junction unmatched. The CDR3 sequence: CASSLTTGGGTEAFF. Here the CDR3 DNA reads TGTGCCAGCAGCTTAACGACAGGGGGCGGCACTGAAGCTTTCTTT.

The V and J genes are TRBV6-1 and TRBJ1-5; D remains unclear. CDR1 is MNHNS and CDR2 is SASEGT in the germline V gene. The CDR3 has 13 amino acids. V lost 8 bases to trimming and J lost 6 bases, with 14 bases between them. The CDR3 DNA is TGTGCCAGCGGCGAGCTGGGCACTCAGCCCCAGCATTTT. It encodes CASGELGTQPQHF.

The gene calls are TRBV7-2 and TRBJ2-7; 10 bases align to TRBD2. V gave up 5 bases and J gave up 0 bases; unmatched junction bases: 4. Germline-derived CDR1 and CDR2 are SGHTA and FQGNSA. The CDR3 is made up of 15 amino acids. The CDR3: CASSVSGGSSYEQYF. CDR3 sequence (DNA): TGTGCCAGCAGCGTTAGCGGGGGGAGCTCCTACGAGCAGTACTTC.

This clone was observed a single time. The chain employs TRBV18 and TRBJ2-5; TRBD2 is a possible D gene (5 bases). The CDR3 runs to 15 residues. Germline V gene sequence: CDR1 KGHSH, CDR2 LQKENI. V lost 3 bases and J lost 4, with 15 bases in between. CDR3 in DNA: TGTGCCAGCTCACCCCTAGCAGGTTCCGGAGAGACCCAGTACTTC. Translating it yields CASSPLAGSGETQYF.

The chain employs TRBV10-2 and TRBJ2-5; 7 nucleotides match TRBD2. This CDR3 spans 11 amino acids. After removal of 4 bases from V and 10 bases from J, the junction contained 3 bases not matched to a gene. Per the germline V gene, CDR1 is WSHSY and CDR2 is SAAADI. Written as DNA, the CDR3 is TGCGCCAGCAGTGGTGGGACTATCCAGTACTTC. Translating gives CASSGGTIQYF.

This chain links TRBV28 with TRBJ2-7, with 8 bases matching TRBD2. The V gene's germline CDR1 is MDHEN and CDR2 SYDVKM. The trim removed 7 bases at V and 2 bases at J, leaving 4 bases unmatched. The CDR3 runs to 13 residues. The CDR3 DNA reads as TGTGCCAGCATTGCGGGAGGTACCTACGAGCAGTACTTC. Encoded protein: CASIAGGTYEQYF.

This clone was seen a handful of times. V is TRBV9 and J is TRBJ1-2; the D gene is possibly TRBD1 (6 bases). This CDR3 contains 16 residues. Germline V gene sequence: CDR1 SGDLS, CDR2 YYNGEE. V was clipped by 0 bases and J by 4 bases, with 16 bases between them. CDR3 residues: CASSVEGDPYIYGYTF. The CDR3 nucleotides are TGTGCCAGCAGCGTAGAGGGGGACCCATACATCTATGGCTACACCTTC. Full variable domain (rest looked up from reference TRBV9 and TRBJ1-2): DSGVTQTPKHLITATGQRVTLRCSPRSGDLSVYWYQQSLDQGLQFLIQYYNGEERAKGNILERFSAQQFPDLHSELNLSSLELGDSALYFCASSVEGDPYIYGYTFGSGTRLTVV.